This T cell receptor (beta chain) was captured in a study of response to subunit inactivated influenza vaccine. This clonotype was seen ten or more times. Via MiXCR, TCRdb re-called the RT-PCR reads, giving one row per CDR3 protein. The table lists 450,000 to 600,000 distinct CDR3 sequences, 7.6% of them singletons. The CDR3 contains 14 residues. Deletions cut 1 base from V and 6 bases from J, with 10 bases between. CDR1 and CDR2 (germline): SGHRS, YFSETQ. The rearrangement uses TRBV5-1 and TRBJ2-2; perhaps TRBD2 as D (5 bases). This receptor was identified in a man aged 50 to 75 who received an inactivated influenza vaccine. The source was PBMCs from blood, collected less than 30 months after vaccination. The DNA for the CDR3 is TGCGCCAGCAGCTTGAGGACTCAGCCCGGGGAGCTGTTTTTT. Amino acids: CASSLRTQPGELFF. The variable domain in full, with the rest retrieved from reference TRBV5-1 and TRBJ2-2, is KAGVTQTPRYLIKTRGQQVTLSCSPISGHRSVSWYQQTPGQGLQFLFEYFSETQRNKGNFPGRFSGRQFSNSRSEMNVSTLELGDSALYLCASSLRTQPGELFFGEGSRLTVL.